This T cell receptor (beta chain) was obtained from a study of shared clonotypes between healthy human individuals. Looking at the study overall: CD4 naive cells filled three plates per donor, CD4 memory three, CD8 naive two and CD8 memory one. Study conclusions and caveats: Rarefaction showed sorted-subset sequencing was incomplete despite large depth. On the whole, naive subsets had larger estimated richness than memory subsets had. The study found lower generation probabilities in non-shared clonotypes than in those shared by all four donors.

Terminally differentiated effector memory CD45RA+ cells were excluded from the naive CD8 cells, which were CD45RO-negative and positively selected for CCR7. The assay was immunoSEQ multiplex PCR, and TCRdb's table has in-frame clones only and misses some. The table lists approximately 650,000 clones, less than 97% of them singletons. Germline-derived CDR1 and CDR2 are SGHDT and YYEEEE. V lost 0 bases to trimming and J lost 1 base, with 4 bases between them. CDR3 length: 14 amino acids. Remarks on this clone: Its target is not known. Other DNA sequences in this specimen translate into the identical CDR3.

The chain carries TRBV5-6 and TRBJ2-2, with D unclear. This TCR derives from a woman in her twenties or thirties in good health. The sequenced material came from naive CD8+ T cells sorted from blood. The CDR3 DNA follows: TGTGCCAGCAGCTTGGGAGGGAACACCGGGGAGCTGTTTTTT. Translating it yields CASSLGGNTGELFF.